A single sample is the source of the 18 T cell receptor beta chains below, sequenced in a study of blood T cell repertoires in COVID-19. Generated by immunoSEQ multiplex PCR, the TCRdb table keeps only in-frame clones and is missing some. The sample includes hundreds of thousands of clones, 87% seen only once; the top ten take under 4%. Sequencing was done on a sample of peripheral blood. These TCRs come from a man younger than 35 with active or convalescent COVID-19.

The rearrangement links TRBV5-1 to TRBJ2-1; D possibly corresponds to TRBD2 (5 bases). Germline V gene lookup returns CDR1 SGHRS and CDR2 YFSETQ. V was pared by 4 bases and J by 2 bases, with 7 bases between. The length of the CDR3 is 13 residues. The CDR3: CASSPGTYNEQFF. The CDR3, as DNA: TGCGCCAGCAGCCCGGGAACCTACAATGAGCAGTTCTTC.

This sequence joins TRBV19 and TRBJ1-1, with D tentatively TRBD1 (5 bases). The CDR3 sequence is 16 residues long. In germline, CDR1 is LNHDA, CDR2 SQIVND (reference sequence). The ends were cut back, 8 bases at V and 0 bases at J, with 19 bases in the middle. The CDR3 region is CASSYRPGPMNTEAFF. In nucleotides, the CDR3 is TGTGCCAGTTCTTACCGGCCAGGGCCGATGAACACTGAAGCTTTCTTT.

The rearrangement links TRBV28 to TRBJ1-1; 7 bases are shared with TRBD1. Trimming took 1 base from V and 3 from J; bases not matched to a gene: 2. Germline CDR1 and CDR2: MDHEN and SYDVKM. The CDR3 extends over 14 amino acids. This chain's CDR3 is CASSLSGGYTEAFF. The CDR3 region has the DNA TGTGCCAGCAGTTTATCAGGGGGGTACACTGAAGCTTTCTTT.

The chain uses TRBV10-3 and TRBJ1-2, with D unresolved. The germline V gene has CDR1 ENHRY and CDR2 SYGVKD. The V and J ends lost 10 bases and 0 bases respectively, with 15 bases between them. The CDR3 has 14 amino acids. This CDR3 is CATKEQPANYGYTF. Here the CDR3 DNA reads TGTGCCACTAAGGAACAGCCAGCTAACTATGGCTACACCTTC.

V is TRBV7-3 and J is TRBJ1-2; D is unclear. Germline values: CDR1 SGHTA, CDR2 FQGTGA. The germline V and J ends were trimmed by 5 bases and 8 bases, with 24 bases remaining between them. This CDR3 is built from 16 residues. The CDR3 sequence: CASSPGALAQNMGYTF. CDR3 DNA sequence: TGTGCCAGCAGCCCCGGAGCTCTGGCCCAAAATATGGGCTACACCTTC.

In its sample, this clone was seen a few times. The chain joins TRBV28 to TRBJ2-7, with D hard to call. Per germline, CDR1 MDHEN and CDR2 SYDVKM. CDR3 length: 14 amino acids. Trimming removed 4 bases from V and 4 bases from J, with 14 bases in between. The CDR3 sequence is CASSSVRVSYEQYF. DNA for the CDR3: TGTGCCAGCAGTTCAGTTCGGGTTTCTTACGAGCAGTACTTC.

The CDR3 sequence is CAISARGGDIQYF. As DNA, the CDR3 is TGTGCCATCAGTGCCCGGGGGGGGGACATTCAGTACTTC. The chain couples TRBV10-3 to TRBJ2-4; 8 positions match TRBD2. The length of the CDR3 is 13 residues. V was pared by 4 bases and J by 8 bases, with 4 bases of the junction left unmatched. The germline V gene has CDR1 ENHRY and CDR2 SYGVKD.

J is TRBJ2-5 and V is TRBV6-2 or TRBV6-3, with 8 bases fitting TRBD2. Germline values: CDR1 MNHEY, CDR2 SVGEGT. V shed 6 bases, J shed 5 bases, and the junction held 11 bases outside the gene matches. The length of the CDR3 is 15 residues. This chain's CDR3 is CASSLPGLGPETQYF. CDR3 bases: TGTGCCAGCAGCCTGCCGGGACTAGGTCCCGAGACCCAGTACTTC.

The chain uses TRBV7-2 and TRBJ2-5, with 7 bases identical to TRBD2. V was pared by 5 bases and J by 5 bases, with 8 bases of the junction left unmatched. Germline V gives CDR1 SGHTA, CDR2 FQGNSA. The CDR3 runs to 14 residues. The CDR3 DNA reads as TGTGCCAGCAGCCCTAGCGGCGGGGGTGAGACCCAGTACTTC. It translates to CASSPSGGGETQYF.

This chain uses TRBV20-1 with TRBJ1-1; D might be TRBD1 (5 bases). This CDR3 is 16 amino acids long. V gave up 3 bases and J gave up 1 base, with 18 bases separating them. CDR1 and CDR2 from the germline V gene are DFQATT and SNEGSKA (reference sequence). CDR3 loop: CSASRRPWGPNTEAFF. The CDR3 nucleotides read TGCAGTGCTAGTCGAAGACCCTGGGGCCCGAACACTGAAGCTTTCTTT.

The chain couples TRBV7-9 to TRBJ1-2, with 7 nucleotides matching TRBD1. The germline V gene encodes CDR1 SEHNR and CDR2 FQNEAQ (reference sequence). The CDR3 totals 13 residues. V lost 3 bases and J lost 8; bases outside the gene matches: 6. This CDR3 reads CASSFTGVEGYTF. CDR3 nucleotide sequence: TGTGCCAGCAGCTTCACAGGGGTTGAAGGCTACACCTTC.

The rearrangement uses TRBV6-5 and TRBJ1-6; D unresolved. The CDR3 runs 13 residues. V gave up 0 bases and J gave up 16 bases, with 13 bases separating them. The germline V gene has CDR1 MNHEY and CDR2 SVGAGI. For the CDR3, the DNA is TGTGCCAGCAGTTACTCGGCAGATGCCAGACTCCACTTT. This gives the protein CASSYSADARLHF.

The CDR3 here is CASSPGRQKNTEAFF. For the CDR3, the DNA is TGTGCCAGCTCACCAGGTAGACAGAAGAACACTGAAGCTTTCTTT. The chain couples TRBV18 to TRBJ1-1; the D gene is possibly TRBD1 (5 bases). Germline loops: CDR1 KGHSH, CDR2 LQKENI. Trimming cost V 2 bases and J 1 base, with 11 bases left between them. The CDR3 consists of 15 residues.

The chain joins TRBV5-4 to TRBJ2-3, with TRBD1 matching 7 bases. CDR3 length: 16 amino acids. Trimming at V came to 3 bases and at J to 0 bases, leaving 7 bases not matched to a gene. Germline V CDR1 and CDR2: SGHNT, YYREEE (reference sequence). As DNA, the CDR3 is TGTGCCAGCAGCTCATACCGGGACAGAAGCACAGATACGCAGTATTTT. Translating gives CASSSYRDRSTDTQYF.

The count of this clone is one. V is TRBV7-2 and J is TRBJ1-5; 7 positions agree with TRBD1. The V gene end was trimmed by 5 bases and the J gene end by 2 bases; junction bases not matched to a gene: 6. The CDR3 is 15 residues long. In germline, CDR1 is SGHTA, CDR2 FQGNSA. The DNA for the CDR3 is TGTGCCAGCAGCCCTATTGACAGGGGCAATCAGCCCCAGCATTTT. It translates to CASSPIDRGNQPQHF.

This clone was picked up a small number of times. The gene calls are TRBV3-1 (or the pseudogene TRBV3-2) and TRBJ1-2, with TRBD1 identical over 7 bases. With 4 bases clipped from V and 3 bases from J, the junction kept 5 bases outside the gene matches. This CDR3 spans 14 amino acids. Germline V gene data show CDR1 as LGHDT and CDR2 as YNNKEL (reference sequence). This CDR3 is CASSPLGTDYGYTF. The CDR3, as DNA: TGTGCCAGCAGCCCATTAGGGACAGACTATGGCTACACCTTC.

The V and J genes are TRBV24-1 and TRBJ1-4; 7 bases are shared with TRBD1. The CDR3 is 16 amino acids. V lost 5 bases to trimming and J lost 6 bases; unmatched junction nucleotides: 11. CDR1 is KGHDR, CDR2 SFDVKD, per germline. The CDR3 coding sequence is TGTGCCACCAGTGGTCGCCGACAGGGTTTGTATGAAAAACTGTTTTTT. Its translation: CATSGRRQGLYEKLFF.

The chain is built from TRBV28 and TRBJ1-1; D uncertain. Germline V gene sequence: CDR1 MDHEN, CDR2 SYDVKM. CDR3 length equals 11 residues. Deletions cut 3 bases from V and 11 bases from J, with 10 bases between. The CDR3 reads CASSFLSDAFF. The CDR3 bases are TGTGCCAGCAGTTTTCTCAGCGACGCTTTCTTT.